In its sample, the clone carrying this TCR beta chain was seen a few times. Its antigen is undetermined. This entry belongs to a study of radiation and T cells in renal cell carcinoma. Measured with immunoSEQ multiplex PCR; TCRdb has only the in-frame clones, and not every one. The sample yields around 100,000 clones, 75% to 85% seen once. Study-wide findings and caveats: Pretreatment tumor biopsies were lacking, so baseline clonotypes are unknown.

Sample time point: blood 4 weeks post-SBRT, at nephrectomy. As for treatment: 15 Gy SBRT to primary tumor, nephrectomy 4 weeks later. This CDR3 has 15 amino acids. V was shortened by 6 bases and J by 1 base, with 10 bases between the two germline ends. Germline CDR1 and CDR2: SNHLY and FYNNEI. The chain links TRBV2 to TRBJ2-6; no firm D call. The sequence was collected from a man aged 55 to 70 with renal cell carcinoma. The specimen comprised blood, sampled from a patient whose treatment included radiotherapy and nephrectomy. CDR3 nucleotide sequence: TGTGCCAGCAGCCCTGGGATTTCTGGGGCCAACGTCCTGACTTTC. Its protein product is CASSPGISGANVLTF.